A selection of T cell receptor beta chains follows, all from one sample in a study of blood T cell dynamics during melanoma immunotherapy. Clones were sequenced by immunoSEQ multiplex PCR, and TCRdb holds only the in-frame ones, with some missing. There are roughly 15,000 clones in the sample; 75% to 90% occur only once, and approximately 5.3% lies in the top ten. The material was blood, obtained from a patient treated with checkpoint blockade. The source is a human donor with melanoma. The CDR3 runs from the conserved cysteine through the conserved F or W. Fields, in order: clone size, D gene, V gene, J gene, CDR3 protein, CDR3 DNA. D genes are given only for firm matches. The size of a clone is reported for some rows only, either as once, few or many, or as a class for expanded clones.

>-|-|TRBV7-9|TRBJ1-3
CASSFGITGPSGNTIYF
TGTGCCAGCAGCTTTGGTATTACAGGACCCTCTGGAAACACCATATATTTT
>-|-|TRBV29-1|TRBJ1-2
CSVEERGVYTF
TGCAGCGTTGAAGAAAGGGGGGTCTACACCTTC
>-|TRBD1|TRBV11-2|TRBJ1-5
CASSWGQGISNQPQHF
TGTGCCAGCAGCTGGGGACAGGGGATCAGCAATCAGCCCCAGCATTTT
>-|TRBD2|TRBV5-5|TRBJ2-1
CASSLTSGYNEQFF
TGTGCCAGCAGCTTGACTAGCGGATACAATGAGCAGTTCTTC
>-|-|TRBV5-4|TRBJ2-7
CASSLRGTYEQYF
TGTGCCAGCAGCTTGCGAGGGACCTACGAGCAGTACTTC
>-|-|TRBV30|TRBJ2-7
CAGGTPPEQYF
TGTGCCGGCGGGACTCCTCCCGAGCAGTACTTC
>-|TRBD1|TRBV28|TRBJ1-5
CASSIGQGSYSNQPQHF
TGTGCCAGCAGTATAGGACAGGGTTCATATAGCAATCAGCCCCAGCATTTT
>-|-|TRBV7-9|TRBJ2-5
CASSATLSAPGETQYF
TGTGCCAGCAGCGCCACACTCTCGGCACCAGGGGAGACCCAGTACTTC
>-|TRBD2|TRBV4-1|TRBJ2-1
CASSQLTGRTSGGSSYNEQFF
TGCGCCAGCAGCCAATTAACAGGGAGGACTAGCGGGGGGAGCTCCTACAATGAGCAGTTCTTC
>-|-|TRBV9|TRBJ1-5
CASSVVKGSQPQHF
TGTGCCAGCAGCGTAGTGAAAGGGAGTCAGCCCCAGCATTTT
>-|-|TRBV11-2|TRBJ1-1
CATSRERNTEAFF
TGTGCCACCTCGAGGGAACGGAACACTGAAGCTTTCTTT
>-|-|TRBV5-8|TRBJ1-1
CASSLGVVRQEKAFF
TGTGCCAGCAGCTTGGGCGTGGTGAGACAAGAAAAAGCTTTCTTT
>few|TRBD1|TRBV19|TRBJ2-7
CASRAGGAEQYF
TGTGCCAGTAGAGCAGGGGGCGCCGAGCAGTACTTC
>-|-|TRBV9|TRBJ2-5
CASSVVGSEKETQYF
TGTGCCAGCAGCGTAGTGGGATCCGAGAAAGAGACCCAGTACTTC
>-|TRBD1|TRBV6-1|TRBJ2-7
CASSEADRSYEQYF
TGTGCCAGCAGTGAAGCGGACAGGTCCTACGAGCAGTACTTC
>-|TRBD2|TRBV27|TRBJ2-5
CASSLSFGGTETQYF
TGTGCCAGCAGTTTATCGTTCGGGGGGACGGAGACCCAGTACTTC
>-|-|TRBV4-3|TRBJ1-5
CASSQEQYQPQHF
TGCGCCAGCAGCCAAGAACAGTATCAGCCCCAGCATTTT
>-|TRBD1|TRBV9|TRBJ1-2
CASSRDSAGYGYTF
TGTGCCAGCAGCCGGGACAGCGCCGGATATGGCTACACCTTC
>-|TRBD2|TRBV11-1|TRBJ2-5
CASSPRLAEVPQETQYF
TGTGCCAGCAGCCCCAGACTAGCGGAAGTGCCCCAAGAGACCCAGTACTTC
>-|-|TRBV28|TRBJ1-5
CASSPPGSNQPQHF
TGTGCCAGCAGTCCTCCAGGGTCCAATCAGCCCCAGCATTTT
>-|-|TRBV6-1|TRBJ1-6
CASSERRAHNSPLHF
TGTGCCAGCAGTGAAAGGAGGGCCCATAATTCACCCCTCCACTTT
>-|TRBD2|TRBV4-2|TRBJ2-1
CASSQESGRGYNEQFF
TGTGCCAGCAGCCAAGAAAGCGGGAGAGGATACAATGAGCAGTTCTTC
>-|-|TRBV11-3|TRBJ2-7
CASSLEKETYEQYF
TGTGCCAGCAGCTTAGAGAAAGAGACTTACGAGCAGTACTTC
>-|TRBD2|TRBV15|TRBJ2-1
CATSRERDGLAGGNEQFF
TGTGCCACCAGCAGAGAGAGGGACGGACTAGCGGGTGGGAATGAGCAGTTCTTC
>-|TRBD2|TRBV28|TRBJ2-3
CTSILSGSSRKQYF
TGTACCAGCATTCTTAGCGGGAGTTCAAGGAAGCAGTATTTT
>-|-|TRBV27|TRBJ1-1
CASSLSPGYGQNTEAFF
TGTGCCAGCAGTTTAAGCCCTGGTTACGGTCAGAACACTGAAGCTTTCTTT
>-|-|TRBV19|TRBJ1-1
CASSTNFFLSAEAFF
TGTGCCAGTAGTACTAACTTTTTCTTAAGCGCTGAAGCTTTCTTT
>once|TRBD1|TRBV28|TRBJ2-7
CASSVPGQGVHEQYF
TGTGCCAGCAGTGTCCCGGGACAGGGGGTCCACGAGCAGTACTTC
>-|TRBD2|TRBV7-9|TRBJ2-3
CASSLGLAGGVDTQYF
TGTGCCAGCAGCTTAGGACTAGCGGGAGGGGTAGATACGCAGTATTTT
>-|-|TRBV7-8|TRBJ2-2
CASSRRRLSNTGELFF
TGTGCCAGCAGTAGAAGGCGGCTATCGAACACCGGGGAGCTGTTTTTT
>-|-|TRBV7-2|TRBJ1-4
CASSPDGGPSEKLFF
TGTGCCAGCAGTCCTGACGGGGGACCGAGTGAAAAACTGTTTTTT
>-|-|TRBV6-5|TRBJ2-1
CACSGRHEQFF
TGTGCCTGCTCCGGGCGACATGAGCAGTTCTTC
>-|TRBD1|TRBV7-9|TRBJ1-1
CASSPQGQMNTEAFF
TGTGCCAGCAGCCCCCAGGGACAGATGAACACTGAAGCTTTCTTT
>-|-|TRBV4-2|TRBJ2-2
CASSPLGGTNTGELFF
TGTGCCAGCAGCCCCCTAGGGGGAACGAACACCGGGGAGCTGTTTTTT
>-|-|TRBV29-1|TRBJ2-1
CSVETPRVSGWYNEQFF
TGCAGCGTGGAAACGCCGAGGGTGTCAGGGTGGTACAATGAGCAGTTCTTC
>few|-|TRBV5-7|TRBJ1-4
CASSPGSNEKLFF
TGTGCCAGCAGCCCGGGATCTAATGAAAAACTGTTTTTT
>-|-|TRBV6-5|TRBJ2-7
CASSSATGSYEQYF
TGTGCCAGCAGTTCCGCGACGGGCTCCTACGAGCAGTACTTC
>once|TRBD1|TRBV5-1|TRBJ1-5
CASSADPGQTNQPQHF
TGCGCCAGCAGCGCGGATCCGGGACAGACCAATCAGCCCCAGCATTTT
>-|-|TRBV21-1|TRBJ2-7
CASSTGDSCRYEQYF
TGTGCCAGCAGCACGGGGGACAGCTGTCGGTACGAGCAGTACTTC
>large|-|TRBV7-7|TRBJ1-1
CASSLTLNTEAFF
TGTGCTAGCAGCCTGACATTGAACACTGAAGCTTTCTTT
>-|-|TRBV11-3|TRBJ2-1
CASSLVGGNEQFF
TGTGCCAGCAGCTTAGTAGGCGGCAATGAGCAGTTCTTC
>-|TRBD1|TRBV18|TRBJ1-6
CASTRTGANSPLHF
TGTGCCAGCACCCGGACAGGGGCTAATTCACCCCTCCACTTT